This T cell receptor beta chain is drawn from a study of OX40 agonist ivuxolimab in advanced cancers. The protocol was immunoSEQ multiplex PCR, while the TCRdb copy is restricted to in-frame clones and leaves out a portion. Among 70,000 to 100,000 clones listed, roughly 80% were seen once. The V gene's germline CDR1 is SNHLY and CDR2 FYNNEI. CDR3 size: 14 residues. Trimming took 4 bases from V and 6 from J, leaving 15 bases between them. The clonotype was recovered from an adult with an advanced solid tumor such as melanoma, head and neck, liver or kidney cancer. The V and J genes are TRBV2 and TRBJ1-1; a weak D match, TRBD1 (5 bases). The sequencing here drew on CD4+ or CD8+ T cells sorted from blood, taken in a trial of the OX40 agonist ivuxolimab. The CDR3 reads CASSVQGEDSEAFF. Here the CDR3 DNA reads TGTGCCAGCAGTGTGCAGGGAGAAGACTCTGAAGCTTTCTTT.